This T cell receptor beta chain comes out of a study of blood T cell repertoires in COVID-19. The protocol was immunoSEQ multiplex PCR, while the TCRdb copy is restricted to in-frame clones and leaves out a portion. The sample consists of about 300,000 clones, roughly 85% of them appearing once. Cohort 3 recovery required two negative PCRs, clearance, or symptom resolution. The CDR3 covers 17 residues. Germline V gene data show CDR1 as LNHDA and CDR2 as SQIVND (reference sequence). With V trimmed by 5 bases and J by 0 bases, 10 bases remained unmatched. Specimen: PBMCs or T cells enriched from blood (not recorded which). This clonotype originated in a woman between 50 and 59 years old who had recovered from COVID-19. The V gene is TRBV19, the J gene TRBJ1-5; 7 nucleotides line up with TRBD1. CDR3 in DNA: TGTGCCAGTAGTCCCCCGACAGGGTCTTATAGCAATCAGCCCCAGCATTTT. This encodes CASSPPTGSYSNQPQHF.